The next 13 T cell receptor beta chains were all read from a single sample in a study of PD-L1 blockade in urothelial cancer. TCRdb keeps only in-frame clones here, not all; method: immunoSEQ multiplex PCR. The sample yields fewer than 75,000 clones, roughly 90% seen once. As to time point: pretreatment peripheral blood. Sequenced here: PBMCs, sampled around atezolizumab (anti-PD-L1) treatment. These receptors were collected from a man between 65 and 85 years old with urothelial cancer.

This clone was detected once. The V gene is TRBV5-1, the J gene TRBJ2-3, with a possible D match to TRBD1 (5 bases). The germline gives CDR1 SGHRS, CDR2 YFSETQ. The CDR3 length is 14 residues. Trimming stripped 5 bases from V and 0 bases from J, with 10 bases between. In nucleotides, the CDR3 is TGCGCCAGCAGGACAGACCCTAGCACAGATACGCAGTATTTT. It codes for CASRTDPSTDTQYF.

V gene TRBV27 combines with J gene TRBJ2-3; D gene ambiguous. Germline V gene data show CDR1 as MNHEY and CDR2 as SMNVEV (reference sequence). Between the trimmed V and J ends, which lost 6 bases and 2 bases, there was a span of 18 bases. CDR3 length equals 16 residues. CDR3 sequence: CASRPFQASLTDTQYF. For the CDR3, the DNA is TGTGCCAGCAGGCCCTTTCAGGCCAGCCTCACAGATACGCAGTATTTT.

The chain carries TRBV27 and TRBJ1-4; tentatively, D is TRBD1 (5 bases). This CDR3 contains 13 residues. Trimming left V 7 bases short and J 5 bases short, with 11 bases between. Germline values: CDR1 MNHEY, CDR2 SMNVEV (reference sequence). In nucleotides, the CDR3 is TGTGCCAGCACCTGGCGACAGAATGAAAAACTGTTTTTT. Translation: CASTWRQNEKLFF.

The J gene is TRBJ1-1, the V gene TRBV6-5, with a possible D match to TRBD1 (5 bases). The germline CDR1 and CDR2 sequences are MNHEY and SVGAGI. This CDR3 is built from 13 residues. Trimming cost V 6 bases and J 5 bases, with 13 bases left between them. CDR3 sequence reads: CASRRGGGTEAFF. CDR3 sequence (DNA): TGTGCCAGCAGACGGGGGGGTGGAACTGAAGCTTTCTTT.

The chain couples TRBV12-5 to TRBJ2-7; D may be TRBD1 (6 bases). V shed 5 bases and J shed 2 bases, with 10 bases lying between them. CDR1 LGHNT and CDR2 FRNRAP come from the germline V gene. The CDR3 has 13 amino acids. This CDR3 is CASGRTAPYEQYF. The CDR3 DNA reads TGTGCTAGTGGTCGGACAGCGCCCTACGAGCAGTACTTC.

The rearrangement uses TRBV30 and TRBJ1-2; 10 bases map to TRBD1. The CDR3 is 14 residues long. Germline values: CDR1 GTSNPN, CDR2 SVGIG (reference sequence). The ends lost 3 bases at V and 7 bases at J; junction bases unmatched: 8. The CDR3 DNA reads as TGTGCCTGGAGAGCCGGGACAGGGGTGGGTGGCTACACCTTC. Translated, it gives CAWRAGTGVGGYTF.

The chain couples TRBV25-1 to TRBJ2-3, with 9 bases lining up with TRBD2. Germline loops: CDR1 MGHDK, CDR2 SYGVNS. The V segment lost 3 bases and the J segment 2 bases; nucleotides outside the gene matches: 9. The length of the CDR3 is 17 residues. CDR3 amino acids: CASSDIHSGSNTDTQYF. The CDR3 bases are TGTGCCAGCAGTGATATTCATAGCGGGAGTAACACAGATACGCAGTATTTT.

The rearrangement uses TRBV2 and TRBJ2-1, with D unresolved. This CDR3 spans 14 amino acids. CDR1 is SNHLY and CDR2 is FYNNEI in the germline V gene. V was shortened by 4 bases and J by 9 bases, with 16 bases between the two germline ends. CDR3 sequence (DNA): TGTGCCAGCAGTGCGCGAGCTCCCCCCCCTGAGCAGTTCTTC. It specifies CASSARAPPPEQFF.

CDR3 DNA: TGTGCCAGCAGTTTAGTCAGGGACAGCGAGCAGTTCTTC. Translating gives CASSLVRDSEQFF. The V and J genes are TRBV27 and TRBJ2-1; 7 bases align to TRBD1. V lost 2 bases, J lost 10 bases, and 5 bases stayed unmatched. Germline V CDR1 and CDR2: MNHEY, SMNVEV (reference sequence). There are 13 residues in the CDR3.

The gene calls are TRBV2 and TRBJ2-1; 8 bases align to TRBD2. J was trimmed by 6 bases and V by 7 bases; bases with no gene match: 2. The CDR3 extends over 12 amino acids. Germline V gene sequence: CDR1 SNHLY, CDR2 FYNNEI. CDR3 in amino acids: CASTGLANEQFF. As DNA, the CDR3 is TGTGCCAGCACTGGACTAGCCAATGAGCAGTTCTTC. Using reference TRBV2 and TRBJ2-1 for the parts outside the CDR3, the full variable domain is EPEVTQTPSHQVTQMGQEVILRCVPISNHLYFYWYRQILGQKVEFLVSFYNNEISEKSEIFDDQFSVERPDGSNFTLKIRSTKLEDSAMYFCASTGLANEQFFGPGTRLTVL.

This clone was detected only a few times. The rearrangement uses TRBV7-8 and TRBJ2-5, with 7 bases that match TRBD2. CDR3 size: 18 residues. The germline V gene has CDR1 SGHVS and CDR2 FQNEAQ. V shed 2 bases and J 1 base; nucleotides not matched to a gene: 13. CDR3 DNA sequence: TGTGCCAGCAGCTTAACTCCAACCACAGCGGGGACCCAAGAGACCCAGTACTTC. Translation gives CASSLTPTTAGTQETQYF.

The V call is TRBV9, the J call TRBJ2-1; 11 positions agree with TRBD2. From germline, CDR1 is SGDLS and CDR2 YYNGEE. The CDR3 contains 18 residues. V was pared by 0 bases and J by 2 bases, with 7 bases of the junction left unmatched. The DNA for the CDR3 is TGTGCCAGCAGCGTAGTAGCGGGAGGGCCGGTCGCCTACAATGAGCAGTTCTTC. Amino acids: CASSVVAGGPVAYNEQFF.

The chain combines TRBV9 with TRBJ2-7; 7 bases align to TRBD2. V was clipped by 3 bases and J by 5 bases; unmatched bases: 8. The CDR3 length is 14 residues. Per the germline V gene, CDR1 is SGDLS and CDR2 is YYNGEE. The CDR3 here is CASSAASGSHEQYF. In DNA form, the CDR3 reads TGTGCCAGCAGCGCGGCTAGCGGTTCCCACGAGCAGTACTTC.